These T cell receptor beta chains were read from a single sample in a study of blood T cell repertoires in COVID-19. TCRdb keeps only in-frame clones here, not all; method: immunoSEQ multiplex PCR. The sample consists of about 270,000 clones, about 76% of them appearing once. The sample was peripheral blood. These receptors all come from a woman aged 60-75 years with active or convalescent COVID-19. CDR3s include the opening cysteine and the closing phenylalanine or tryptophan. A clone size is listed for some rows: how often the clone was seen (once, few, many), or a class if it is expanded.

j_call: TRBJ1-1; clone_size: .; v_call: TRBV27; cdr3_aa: CASSLNRRLTEAFF
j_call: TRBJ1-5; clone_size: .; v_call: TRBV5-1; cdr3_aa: CASSLGTGNQPQHF
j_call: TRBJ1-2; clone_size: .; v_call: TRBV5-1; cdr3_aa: CASSPGTDDGYTF
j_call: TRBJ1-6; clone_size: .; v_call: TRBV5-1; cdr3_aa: CASSFATGRESPLHF
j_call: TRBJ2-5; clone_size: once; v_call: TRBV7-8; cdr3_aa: CASSPIRRDTPQETQYF
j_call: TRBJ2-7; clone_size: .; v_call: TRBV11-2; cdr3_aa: CASSSTGRAYEQYF
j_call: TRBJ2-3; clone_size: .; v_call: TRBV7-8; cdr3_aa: CASSSWQDTQYF
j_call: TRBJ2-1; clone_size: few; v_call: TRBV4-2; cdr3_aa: CASSRSLSGGAYNEQFF
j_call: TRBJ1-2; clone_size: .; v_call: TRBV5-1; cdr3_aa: CASRDREVNGYTF
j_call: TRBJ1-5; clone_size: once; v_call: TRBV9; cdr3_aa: CASSVVDRPFSNQPQHF
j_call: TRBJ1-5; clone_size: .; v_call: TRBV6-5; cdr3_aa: CASSYAGVANQPQHF
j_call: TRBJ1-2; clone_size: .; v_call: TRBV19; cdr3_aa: CATNIGAPDPNYGYTF
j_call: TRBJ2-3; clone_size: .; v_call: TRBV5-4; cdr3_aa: CASSPGNTQYF
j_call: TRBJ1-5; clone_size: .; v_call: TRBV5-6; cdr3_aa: CASTSNQPQHF
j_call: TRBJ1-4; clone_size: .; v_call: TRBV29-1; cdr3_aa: CSVWTGVEKLFF
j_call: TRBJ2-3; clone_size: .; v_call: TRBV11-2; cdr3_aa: CASRIIFLDSGTDTQYF
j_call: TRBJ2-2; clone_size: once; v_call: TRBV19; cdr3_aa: CASRKRPGQLNTGELFF
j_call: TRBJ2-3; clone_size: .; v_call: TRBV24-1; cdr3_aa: CATSEIQGAADTQYF
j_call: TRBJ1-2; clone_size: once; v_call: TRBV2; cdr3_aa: CASPSNPGQANYGYTF
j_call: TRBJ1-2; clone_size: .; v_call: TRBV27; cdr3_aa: CASSARDRGYQGYTF
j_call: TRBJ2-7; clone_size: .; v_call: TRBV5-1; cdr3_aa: CASSLRDRSSYEQYF
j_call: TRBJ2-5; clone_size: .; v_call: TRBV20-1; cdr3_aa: CSTQGSRAQYF
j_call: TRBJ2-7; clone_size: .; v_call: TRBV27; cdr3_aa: CASRERGSYEQYF
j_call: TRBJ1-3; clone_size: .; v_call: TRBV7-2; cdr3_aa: CASSLATGGRNTIYF
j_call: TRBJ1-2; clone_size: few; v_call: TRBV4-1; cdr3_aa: CASSQGETNYGYTF
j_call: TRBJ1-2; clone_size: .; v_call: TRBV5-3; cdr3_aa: CARSSLTGAGYGYTF
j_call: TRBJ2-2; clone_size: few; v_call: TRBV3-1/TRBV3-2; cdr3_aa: CASSRGLAGGRDTGELFF
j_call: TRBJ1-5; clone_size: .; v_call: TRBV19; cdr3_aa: CASTLVGRVQPQHF
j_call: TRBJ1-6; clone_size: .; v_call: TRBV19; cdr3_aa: CASAGGGPGGGGSPLHF
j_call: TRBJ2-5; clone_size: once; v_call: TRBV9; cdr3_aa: CASSAGPGTGGETQYF
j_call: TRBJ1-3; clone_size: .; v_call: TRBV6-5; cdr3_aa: CASSRTVGNTIYF
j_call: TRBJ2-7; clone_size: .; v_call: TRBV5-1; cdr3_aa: CASSRISTGTSYEQYF
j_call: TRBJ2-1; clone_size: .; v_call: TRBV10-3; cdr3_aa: CAISWPPSDEQFF
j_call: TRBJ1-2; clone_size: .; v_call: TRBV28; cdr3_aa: CASRTGAPRGDGYTF
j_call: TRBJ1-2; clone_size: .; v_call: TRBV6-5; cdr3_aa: CASRPGVIEGYTF
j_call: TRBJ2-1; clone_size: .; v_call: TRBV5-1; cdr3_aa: CASSTTHPNNEQFF
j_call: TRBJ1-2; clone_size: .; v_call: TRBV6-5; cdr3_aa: CASSSPGQSNYGYTF
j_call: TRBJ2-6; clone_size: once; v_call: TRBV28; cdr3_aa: CASSWTGVSSGANVLTF
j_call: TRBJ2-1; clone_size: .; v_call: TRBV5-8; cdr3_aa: CASSFSGGANEQFF
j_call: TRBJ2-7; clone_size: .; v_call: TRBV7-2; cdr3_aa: CASSLSGTASSYEQYF
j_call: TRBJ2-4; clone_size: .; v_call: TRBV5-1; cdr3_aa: CASSLAVTSRDIQYF
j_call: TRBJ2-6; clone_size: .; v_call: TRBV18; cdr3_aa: CASSRGGGLVGANVLTF
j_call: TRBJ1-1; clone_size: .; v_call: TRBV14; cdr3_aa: CASSQGTGRAEAFF
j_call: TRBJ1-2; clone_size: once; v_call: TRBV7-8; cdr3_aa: CASSLAGSGAGAYGYTF
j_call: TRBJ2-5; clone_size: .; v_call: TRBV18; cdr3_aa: CASSPSSAGAGLETQYF
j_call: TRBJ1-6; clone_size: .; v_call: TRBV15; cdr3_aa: CATSRAGPNSPLHF
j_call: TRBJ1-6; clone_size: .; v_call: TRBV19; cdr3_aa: CASSALTGAGSPLHF
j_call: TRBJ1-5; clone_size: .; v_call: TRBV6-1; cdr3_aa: CASSDVGARNQPQHF
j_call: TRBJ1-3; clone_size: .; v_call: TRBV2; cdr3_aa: CASTTGATGNTIYF
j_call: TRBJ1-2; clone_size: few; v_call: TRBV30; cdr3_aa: CAWNLNRDVHGYTF
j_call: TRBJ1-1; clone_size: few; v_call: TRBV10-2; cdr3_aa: CASRDLQATEAFF
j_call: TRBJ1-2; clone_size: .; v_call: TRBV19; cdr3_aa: CASTAGGEEYGYTF
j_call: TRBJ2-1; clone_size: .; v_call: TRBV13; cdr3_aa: CASGGTSSYNEQFF
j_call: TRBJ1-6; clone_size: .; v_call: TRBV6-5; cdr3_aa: CASSPGTGFAPLHF
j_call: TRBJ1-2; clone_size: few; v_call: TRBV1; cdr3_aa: CTSSQDGTTYGYTF